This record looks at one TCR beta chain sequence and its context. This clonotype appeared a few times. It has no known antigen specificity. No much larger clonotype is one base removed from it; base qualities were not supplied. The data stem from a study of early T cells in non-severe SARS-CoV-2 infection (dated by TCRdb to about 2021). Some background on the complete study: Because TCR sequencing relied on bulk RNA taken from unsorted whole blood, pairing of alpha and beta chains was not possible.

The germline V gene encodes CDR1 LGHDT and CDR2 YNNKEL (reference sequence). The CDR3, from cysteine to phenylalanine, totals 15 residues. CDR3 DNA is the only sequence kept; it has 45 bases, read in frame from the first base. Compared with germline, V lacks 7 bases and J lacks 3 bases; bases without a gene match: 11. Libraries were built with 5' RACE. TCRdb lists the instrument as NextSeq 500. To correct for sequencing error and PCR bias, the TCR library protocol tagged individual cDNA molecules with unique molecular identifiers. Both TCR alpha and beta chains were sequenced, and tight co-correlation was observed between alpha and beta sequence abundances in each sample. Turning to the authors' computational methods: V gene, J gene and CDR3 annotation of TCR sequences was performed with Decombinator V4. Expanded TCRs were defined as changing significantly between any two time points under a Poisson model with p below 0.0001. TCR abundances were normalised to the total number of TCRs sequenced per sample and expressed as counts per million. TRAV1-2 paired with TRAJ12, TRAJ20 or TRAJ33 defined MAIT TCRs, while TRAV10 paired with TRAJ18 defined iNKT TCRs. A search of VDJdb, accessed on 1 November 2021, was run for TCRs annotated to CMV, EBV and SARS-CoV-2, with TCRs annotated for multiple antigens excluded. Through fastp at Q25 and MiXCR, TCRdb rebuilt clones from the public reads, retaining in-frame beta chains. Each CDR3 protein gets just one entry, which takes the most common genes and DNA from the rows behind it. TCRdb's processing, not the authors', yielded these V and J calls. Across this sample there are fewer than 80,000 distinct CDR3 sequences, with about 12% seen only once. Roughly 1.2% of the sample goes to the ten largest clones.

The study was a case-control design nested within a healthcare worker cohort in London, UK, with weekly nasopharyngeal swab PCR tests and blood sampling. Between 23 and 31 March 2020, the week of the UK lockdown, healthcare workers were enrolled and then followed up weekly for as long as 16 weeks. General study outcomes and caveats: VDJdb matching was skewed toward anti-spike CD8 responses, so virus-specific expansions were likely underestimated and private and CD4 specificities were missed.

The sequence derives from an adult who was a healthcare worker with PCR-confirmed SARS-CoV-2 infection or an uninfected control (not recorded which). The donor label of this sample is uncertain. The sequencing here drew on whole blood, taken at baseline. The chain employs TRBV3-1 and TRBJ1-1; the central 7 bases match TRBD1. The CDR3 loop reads CASTPSQGVYTEAFF. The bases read TGTGCCAGCACCCCAAGTCAGGGGGTGTACACTGAAGCTTTCTTT.